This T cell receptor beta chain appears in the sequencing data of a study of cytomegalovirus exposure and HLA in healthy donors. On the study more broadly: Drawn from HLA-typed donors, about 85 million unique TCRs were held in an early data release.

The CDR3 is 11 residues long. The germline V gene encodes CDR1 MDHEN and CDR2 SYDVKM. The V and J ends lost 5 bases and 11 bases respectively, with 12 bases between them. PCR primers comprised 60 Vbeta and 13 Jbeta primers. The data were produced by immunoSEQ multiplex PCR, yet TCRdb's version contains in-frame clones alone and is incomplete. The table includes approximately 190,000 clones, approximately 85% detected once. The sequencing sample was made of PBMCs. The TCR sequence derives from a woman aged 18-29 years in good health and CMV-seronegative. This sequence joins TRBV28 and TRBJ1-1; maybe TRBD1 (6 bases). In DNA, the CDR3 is TGTGCCAGCAGTGATACAGGGCGGGCTTTCTTT. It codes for CASSDTGRAFF.